The 19 T cell receptor beta chains below all came from one sample that was sequenced in a study of beta chain features in type 1 diabetes (dated by TCRdb to 2016 to 2019). The library was made by the immunoSEQ multiplex PCR assay. All of the isolated RNA was reverse transcribed with the High Capacity cDNA Reverse Transcription Kit, so expressed TCRB transcripts were sequenced. Held by TCRdb, this immuneACCESS table contains in-frame sequences only and omits some clones. Under half of the omission traces to an unresolved V gene where checked; the cause of the rest is unknown. The sample yields 400,000 to 600,000 clones; about 32% were counted once. The ten largest clones take up 0.05% to 0.065% of the sample. Sequencing was carried out using naive CD4+ T cells from blood. In light of the paper, this sample's cell subset or site label describes: true naive CD4+ T cells. The receptors come from a man younger than 30 in good health.

The V gene is TRBV18, the J gene TRBJ2-7; 9 bases agree with TRBD1. Germline CDR1 is KGHSH and CDR2 is LQKENI. The junction had 12 bases not matched to a gene; V was cut back by 3 bases and J by 6 bases. The CDR3 has 16 amino acids. CDR3 DNA: TGTGCCAGCTCACCTTACCGGGACAGGGCGGTTGGCGAGCAGTACTTC. Its protein product is CASSPYRDRAVGEQYF.

The J gene is TRBJ2-3, the V gene TRBV10-3; a weak D match, TRBD1 (5 bases). V shed 10 bases and J shed 0 bases, with 8 bases lying between them. CDR1 and CDR2 from the germline V gene are ENHRY and SYGVKD. This CDR3 has 12 residues. The CDR3 DNA reads TGTGCCACTGGGGCCAGCACAGATACGCAGTATTTT. Encoded protein: CATGASTDTQYF.

The chain couples TRBV12-5 to TRBJ2-5; D not resolved. V was trimmed by 0 bases and J by 5 bases, leaving 4 bases between them. CDR1 and CDR2 from the germline V gene are LGHNT and FRNRAP. CDR3 length equals 12 residues. The CDR3 DNA sequence: TGTGCTAGTGGTTTGGTGACGGAGACCCAGTACTTC. It yields the protein CASGLVTETQYF.

The chain has TRBV7-9 and TRBJ1-2; D call uncertain. Germline V gene lookup returns CDR1 SEHNR and CDR2 FQNEAQ (reference sequence). The CDR3 spans 17 residues. V was cut by 7 bases and J by 8 bases, with 29 bases left in between. Written as DNA, the CDR3 is TGTGCCAGCACCGACGAAAATAGATTCCCCCGAGATGTCGGCTACACCTTC. It yields the protein CASTDENRFPRDVGYTF.

This chain joins TRBV6-5 and TRBJ2-1; 9 bases agree with TRBD1. The CDR3 sequence is 14 residues long. Germline V lookup: CDR1 MNHEY, CDR2 SVGAGI. J lost 10 bases, V lost 6 bases, and 10 bases had no gene match. CDR3 in DNA: TGTGCCAGCAGCCGACCGGGACAGGGATGGGAGCAGTTCTTC. Its translation is CASSRPGQGWEQFF.

V and J are TRBV10-3 and TRBJ2-3; possibly TRBD1 for D (6 bases). Trimming removed 4 bases from V and 2 bases from J, with 13 bases in between. From germline, CDR1 is ENHRY and CDR2 SYGVKD. The CDR3 has 15 residues. CDR3 in DNA: TGTGCCATCAGTGGACGGGACACGACCACAGATACGCAGTATTTT. It is translated as CAISGRDTTTDTQYF.

The V gene is TRBV30, the J gene TRBJ2-7; 7 nucleotides match TRBD1. Losses at the gene ends were 1 base for V and 4 bases for J; bases not matched to a gene: 13. CDR3 length: 16 amino acids. Germline values: CDR1 GTSNPN, CDR2 SVGIG (reference sequence). The CDR3 DNA follows: TGTGCCTGGAGTGCGGGACAGATTGATTATGGGTACGAGCAGTACTTC. This sequence encodes CAWSAGQIDYGYEQYF.

This clone was picked up a small number of times. The chain has TRBV5-1 and TRBJ2-5; D gene unclear. Per the germline V gene, CDR1 is SGHRS and CDR2 is YFSETQ. This CDR3 is built from 14 residues. V lost 3 bases, J lost 4 bases, and 13 bases lay in between. This CDR3 is CASSSKTRGETQYF. Written as DNA, the CDR3 is TGCGCCAGCAGCTCTAAGACTCGCGGAGAGACCCAGTACTTC.

This clone was seen a few times. The gene calls are TRBV4-2 and TRBJ2-1, with D maybe TRBD2 (6 bases). There are 17 residues in the CDR3. V lost 5 bases, J lost 2 bases, and 19 bases lay in between. Per the germline V gene, CDR1 is LGHNA and CDR2 is YNFKEQ. This CDR3 reads CASSAHELAPPYNEQFF. CDR3 coding DNA: TGTGCCAGCAGCGCACACGAACTAGCTCCCCCCTACAATGAGCAGTTCTTC.

This clone was detected a few times. J is TRBJ2-7 and V is TRBV5-1; the D gene could be TRBD1 or TRBD2 (5 bases each). From germline, CDR1 is SGHRS and CDR2 YFSETQ. The CDR3 has 14 amino acids. V lost 4 bases to trimming and J lost 7 bases, with 18 bases between them. The CDR3 coding sequence is TGCGCCAGCAGCCTCGGGACCGAGTACGAGGAGCAGTACTTC. Translation gives CASSLGTEYEEQYF.

The chain joins TRBV29-1 to TRBJ2-1, with 7 bases aligning to TRBD2. J was trimmed by 0 bases and V by 7 bases; bases with no gene match: 9. Looked up from germline, CDR1 is SQVTM and CDR2 is ANQGSEA. CDR3 length: 15 amino acids. CDR3 in amino acids: CSARDYSSSYNEQFF. CDR3 bases: TGCAGCGCCAGGGACTACTCTAGCTCCTACAATGAGCAGTTCTTC.

This clone was observed a handful of times. Additional DNA sequences in this sample encode the identical CDR3. The chain joins TRBV7-2 to TRBJ2-3; 7 bases align to TRBD2. The V and J ends lost 5 bases and 1 base, in that order; junction bases with no gene match: 3. The CDR3 has 14 amino acids. Germline assignment: CDR1 SGHTA and CDR2 FQGNSA. Here the CDR3 DNA reads TGTGCCAGCAGCCTCCTAGCGGGCACAGATACGCAGTATTTT. Encoded protein: CASSLLAGTDTQYF.

In its sample, this clone was seen a few times. This rearrangement joins TRBV14 to TRBJ2-1; D gene unclear. From germline, CDR1 is SGHDN and CDR2 FVKESK. The CDR3 is 14 amino acids. With 1 base removed from V and 2 bases from J, the gap between germline ends came to 6 bases. This chain's CDR3 is CASSQGQTYNEQFF. The CDR3 nucleotides are TGTGCCAGCAGCCAAGGACAAACCTACAATGAGCAGTTCTTC.

The chain combines TRBV29-1 with TRBJ2-7; 7 bases map to TRBD1. The germline V gene encodes CDR1 SQVTM and CDR2 ANQGSEA. V was clipped by 7 bases and J by 2 bases; unmatched bases: 11. This CDR3 is built from 14 residues. DNA for the CDR3: TGCAGCGCAGAAAGATCCGGGACAGCCTACGAGCAGTACTTC. This encodes CSAERSGTAYEQYF.

The genes are TRBV30 and TRBJ2-7; perhaps TRBD2 as D (5 bases). Germline CDR1 is GTSNPN and CDR2 is SVGIG (reference sequence). Trimming removed 7 bases at V and 1 base at J, with 14 bases between. There are 13 residues in the CDR3. CDR3 in amino acids: CASYLGASYEQYF. The CDR3 bases are TGTGCCTCCTACTTGGGAGCGTCCTACGAGCAGTACTTC.

This clone was observed a handful of times. V gene TRBV29-1 combines with J gene TRBJ2-5; D not certain. This CDR3 has 12 amino acids. Looked up from germline, CDR1 is SQVTM and CDR2 is ANQGSEA. The ends were cut back, 6 bases at V and 1 base at J, with 9 bases in the middle. The CDR3 sequence: CSVHTGQETQYF. In DNA, the CDR3 is TGCAGCGTGCACACTGGCCAAGAGACCCAGTACTTC.

This clone was seen a few times. The chain employs TRBV5-8 and TRBJ2-3; TRBD2 aligns across 8 bases. The CDR3 spans 14 residues. Trimming at V came to 3 bases and at J to 1 base, leaving 1 base not matched to a gene. Germline loops: CDR1 SGHTS, CDR2 YDEGEE. DNA for the CDR3: TGTGCCAGCAGCTCGGGACTAGGCACAGATACGCAGTATTTT. Protein: CASSSGLGTDTQYF.

This clone was seen a few times. The chain carries TRBV7-9 and TRBJ1-1; D is uncertain. CDR1 and CDR2 (germline): SEHNR, FQNEAQ (reference sequence). V lost 5 bases to trimming and J lost 4 bases, with 14 bases between them. This CDR3 region has 14 residues. CDR3 amino acids: CASSLRVPTTEAFF. The DNA of the CDR3 is TGTGCCAGCAGCCTTCGGGTCCCCACCACTGAAGCTTTCTTT. Together with reference TRBV7-9 and TRBJ1-1, the CDR3 gives the full variable domain: DTGVSQNPRHKITKRGQNVTFRCDPISEHNRLYWYRQTLGQGPEFLTYFQNEAQLEKSRLLSDRFSAERPKGSFSTLEIQRTEQGDSAMYLCASSLRVPTTEAFFGQGTRLTVV.

The J gene is TRBJ2-1, the V gene TRBV29-1; tentative D call: TRBD1 (6 bases). V lost 5 bases and J 0 bases, leaving 11 bases between the germline ends. Per the germline V gene, CDR1 is SQVTM and CDR2 is ANQGSEA. The CDR3 extends over 14 amino acids. The CDR3 DNA is TGCAGCGTTTTTGGACAGTTCTCCTACAATGAGCAGTTCTTC. Protein sequence: CSVFGQFSYNEQFF.